The T cell receptor (beta chain) under discussion was sequenced for a study of early stage breast cancer tumors. About the study: ER+/PR+/HER2- status applied to about 70% of the 16 invasive breast tumors. Each sample averaged approximately 9.7-fold read coverage. Roughly eight ER+/PR+/HER2- tumors were invasive ductal; a few were invasive lobular. Findings and limits, study-wide: Compared with adjacent normal breast tissue, tumors showed around 2.7-fold greater T cell density and higher clonality.

Remarks on this clone: Antigen unknown.

TCRdb keeps only in-frame clones here, not all; method: immunoSEQ multiplex PCR. In the table there are 23,000 or so clones, about 70% of which are singletons. The specimen was breast tumor tissue. The sequence was obtained from a person between 60 and 69 years old with breast cancer.

The CDR3 DNA is TGCAGCTCCAAGTCAGGCCAGTACGAGCAGTACTTC. This sequence encodes CSSKSGQYEQYF. The chain is built from TRBV29-1 and TRBJ2-7; D gene ambiguous. Trimming took off 8 bases at V and 4 bases at J, with 15 bases between the two ends. Germline-derived CDR1 and CDR2 are SQVTM and ANQGSEA. The CDR3 length is 12 residues.